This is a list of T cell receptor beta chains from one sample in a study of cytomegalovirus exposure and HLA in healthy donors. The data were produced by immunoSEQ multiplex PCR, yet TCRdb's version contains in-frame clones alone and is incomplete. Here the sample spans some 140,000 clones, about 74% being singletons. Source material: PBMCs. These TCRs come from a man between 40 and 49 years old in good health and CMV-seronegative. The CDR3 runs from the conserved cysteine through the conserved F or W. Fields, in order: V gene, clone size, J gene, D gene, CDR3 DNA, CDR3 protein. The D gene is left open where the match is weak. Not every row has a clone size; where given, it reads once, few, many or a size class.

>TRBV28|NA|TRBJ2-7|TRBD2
TGTGCCAGCAGTTTGCCGGGGGGGGCCTCCGAGCAGTACTTC
CASSLPGGASEQYF
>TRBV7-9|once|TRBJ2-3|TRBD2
TGTGCCAGCAGCACGACTGGGTGGCTAGCGGGGAAAACAGATACGCAGTATTTT
CASSTTGWLAGKTDTQYF
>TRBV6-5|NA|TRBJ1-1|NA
TGTGCCAGCAGTTACTCTACGGGTATGAACACTGAAGCTTTCTTT
CASSYSTGMNTEAFF
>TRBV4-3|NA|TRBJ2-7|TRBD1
TGCGCCAGCAGCCAAGGTAGGGTCGGCAGGGGGCACCACGAGCAGTACTTC
CASSQGRVGRGHHEQYF
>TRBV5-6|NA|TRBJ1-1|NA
TGTGCCAGCAGCTTATGGAGTGAAGCTTTCTTT
CASSLWSEAFF
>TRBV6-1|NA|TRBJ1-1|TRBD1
TGTGCCAGCAGTGGTTCTGCAGGACAGGGTGGGTCCCTGAACACTGAAGCTTTCTTT
CASSGSAGQGGSLNTEAFF
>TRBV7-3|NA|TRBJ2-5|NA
TGTGCCAGCAGCCAAGGGGGGGTGGAGACCCAGTACTTC
CASSQGGVETQYF
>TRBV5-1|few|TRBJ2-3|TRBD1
TGCGCCAGCAGCTTGGCGGGACAGGTCACAGATACGCAGTATTTT
CASSLAGQVTDTQYF
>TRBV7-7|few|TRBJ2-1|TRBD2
TGTGCCAGCAGCCCCCTGGGCGGGGGGATCAATGAGCAGTTCTTC
CASSPLGGGINEQFF
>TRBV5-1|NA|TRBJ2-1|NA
TGCGCCAGCAGCTTGGCGGGGGACGCCCCCTACAATGAGCAGTTCTTC
CASSLAGDAPYNEQFF
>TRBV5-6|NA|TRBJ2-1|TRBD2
TGTGCCAGCAGCTTGTACAGCGGGGGGTCGGGCAATGAGCAGTTCTTC
CASSLYSGGSGNEQFF
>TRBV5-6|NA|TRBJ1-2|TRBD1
TGTGCCAGCAGCTTGGCGGGACAGGGGGTACCCTATGGCTACACCTTC
CASSLAGQGVPYGYTF
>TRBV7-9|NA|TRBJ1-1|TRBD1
TGTGCCAGCAGCTCGCTCTTATGGGACAGGGACACTGAAGCTTTCTTT
CASSSLLWDRDTEAFF
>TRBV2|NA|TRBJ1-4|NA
TGTGCCAGCTTAGAAACAGAGACGGAAAAACTGTTTTTT
CASLETETEKLFF
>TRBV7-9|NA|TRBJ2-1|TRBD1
TGTGCCAGCAGAAAAGGGACAGGACAGTACAATGAGCAGTTCTTC
CASRKGTGQYNEQFF
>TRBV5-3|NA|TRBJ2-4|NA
TGTGCCAGAAGCTCGGAAGGACTAGCCAAAAACATTCAGTACTTC
CARSSEGLAKNIQYF
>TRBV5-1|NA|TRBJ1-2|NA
TGCGCCAGCAGCTTGGCCGGGGGGACCCCTAACTATGGCTACACCTTC
CASSLAGGTPNYGYTF